Listed here is a single T cell receptor (beta chain). This CDR3 is built from 14 residues. Germline V gene lookup returns CDR1 MNHEY and CDR2 SMNVEV (reference sequence). Germline trimming cut 6 bases from V and 1 base from J; bases unmatched to any gene: 6. The sample comes from a study of T cell changes during pregnancy in multiple sclerosis. Sequencing used immunoSEQ multiplex PCR; TCRdb keeps in-frame clones, though not all of them. This sample carries 75,000 to 95,000 clones, 92% of them seen once, and the ten largest clones take about 1.6%. The sequence was collected from a female donor with multiple sclerosis, enrolled in a pregnancy study. Sequenced material: peripheral blood, taken in the first trimester of pregnancy. The V call is TRBV27, the J call TRBJ2-7; TRBD1 matches 7 bases. The CDR3 DNA sequence: TGTGCCAGCAGCCCCGGGACAGCTTCCTACGAGCAGTACTTC. This sequence encodes CASSPGTASYEQYF.